This T cell receptor (beta chain) was documented in a study of prognosis after radiotherapy for stage I lung cancer. Study information: Medical inoperability was the status assigned to all non-small cell lung cancer patients.

Trimming cost V 2 bases and J 5 bases; bases outside gene matches: 4. CDR3 length equals 15 residues. The germline V gene encodes CDR1 SGHVS and CDR2 FQNEAQ. Overall study findings and caveats: After stereotactic body radiation therapy, patients with later distant metastases showed lower Shannon entropy. Medians of roughly 10,000 versus 7,000 showed unique TCR clone counts falling after stereotactic body radiation therapy.

The TCR beta CDR3 region was amplified from genomic DNA, with two rounds of multiplex PCR being used for the amplification. Round-one PCR had primers specific to each TRBV and TRBJ gene. Via MiXCR, TCRdb re-called the multiplex PCR reads, giving one row per CDR3 protein. Among about 19,000 distinct CDR3 sequences, 50% were seen once, and the ten largest hold 30% to 35%. Comments on this clonotype: Its specificity is unknown.

The TCR originated in a donor over 45 with non-small cell lung cancer. The starting material was PBMCs, obtained before or after stereotactic body radiation therapy (not recorded which). This chain connects TRBV7-8 to TRBJ2-1, with 9 bases matching TRBD2. CDR3 sequence: CASSLSLAGNNEQFF. CDR3 DNA sequence: TGTGCCAGCAGCTTATCACTAGCGGGTAACAATGAGCAGTTCTTC.